Listed here is a single T cell receptor (beta chain). Germline-derived CDR1 and CDR2 are SGDLS and YYNGEE. The CDR3 is 17 amino acids. V shed 2 bases, J shed 4 bases, and the junction held 11 bases outside the gene matches. Using immunoSEQ multiplex PCR, the repertoire was profiled, and TCRdb retains in-frame clones only, with some absent. The sample yields more than 150,000 clones, roughly 79% seen once. This sample is drawn from a study of blood T cell repertoires in COVID-19. Whole-study context: PBMCs, B-cell-depleted T cells, or T cells provided the cDNA or gDNA that made up the material.

This chain connects TRBV9 to TRBJ2-3; TRBD2 agrees at 9 bases. The sample was peripheral blood. This receptor was taken from a woman of 80 years or more with COVID-19, enrolled during active disease. The CDR3 DNA sequence: TGTGCCAGCAGCGTGGCGGAGGGACTAGCTCCGGCAGATACGCAGTATTTT. This translates into CASSVAEGLAPADTQYF.